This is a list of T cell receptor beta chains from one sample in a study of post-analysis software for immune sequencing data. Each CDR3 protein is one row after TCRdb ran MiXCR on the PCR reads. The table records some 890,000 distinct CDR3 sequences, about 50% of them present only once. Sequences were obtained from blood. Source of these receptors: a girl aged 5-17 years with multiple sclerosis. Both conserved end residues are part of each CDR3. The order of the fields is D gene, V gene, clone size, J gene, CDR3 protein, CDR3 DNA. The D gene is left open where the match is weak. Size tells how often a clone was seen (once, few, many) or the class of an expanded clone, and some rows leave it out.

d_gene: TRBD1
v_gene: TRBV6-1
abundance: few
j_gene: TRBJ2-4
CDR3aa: CASSVDRAGDIQYF
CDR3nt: TGTGCCAGCAGTGTGGACAGGGCCGGGGACATTCAGTACTTC

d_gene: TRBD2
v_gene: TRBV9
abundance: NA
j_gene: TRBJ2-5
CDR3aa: CASSEDREGLAGYLETQYF
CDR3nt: TGTGCCAGCAGCGAGGATAGGGAGGGGCTAGCGGGATATTTGGAGACCCAGTACTTC

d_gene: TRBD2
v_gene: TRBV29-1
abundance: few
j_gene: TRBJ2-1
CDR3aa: CSVEGLAGINEQFF
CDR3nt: TGCAGCGTTGAAGGTCTAGCGGGGATCAATGAGCAGTTCTTC

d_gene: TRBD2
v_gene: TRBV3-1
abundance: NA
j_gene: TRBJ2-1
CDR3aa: CASSLSLSSGGNNEQFF
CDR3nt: TGTGCCAGCAGCCTCTCCCTGTCGAGCGGGGGTAACAATGAGCAGTTCTTC

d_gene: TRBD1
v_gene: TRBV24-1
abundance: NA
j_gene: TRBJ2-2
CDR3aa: CVTSEGQGDVGELFF
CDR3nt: TGTGTCACCAGTGAGGGACAGGGGGACGTCGGGGAGCTGTTTTTT

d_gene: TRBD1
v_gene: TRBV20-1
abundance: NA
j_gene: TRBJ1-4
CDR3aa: CSARDLRTGEKLFF
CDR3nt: TGCAGTGCTAGAGATCTGAGGACAGGGGAAAAACTGTTTTTT

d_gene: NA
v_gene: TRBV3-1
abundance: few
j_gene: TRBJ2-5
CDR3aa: CASSQEVYRSGRQETQYF
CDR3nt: TGTGCCAGCAGCCAAGAAGTTTATCGGTCGGGTCGGCAAGAGACCCAGTACTTC

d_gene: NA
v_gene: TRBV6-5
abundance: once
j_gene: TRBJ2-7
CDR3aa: CASRPGRGKTYEQYF
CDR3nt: TGTGCCAGCAGGCCGGGGAGGGGGAAGACCTACGAGCAGTACTTC

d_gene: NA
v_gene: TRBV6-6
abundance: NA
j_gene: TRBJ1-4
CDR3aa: CASRTSRVIYEKLFF
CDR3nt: TGTGCCAGCAGGACAAGTAGGGTTATTTATGAAAAACTGTTTTTT

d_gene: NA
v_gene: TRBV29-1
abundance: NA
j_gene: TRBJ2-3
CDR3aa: CSVVSPDSSATQYF
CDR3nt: TGCAGCGTTGTCAGTCCAGACAGTTCAGCTACGCAGTATTTT

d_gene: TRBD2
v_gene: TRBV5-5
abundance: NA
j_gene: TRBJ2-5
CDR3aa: CASSSRPAGGPFETQYF
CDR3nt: TGTGCCAGCAGCTCCCGTCCAGCGGGGGGGCCATTTGAGACCCAGTACTTC

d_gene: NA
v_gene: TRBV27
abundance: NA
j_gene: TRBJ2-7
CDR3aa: CASSTKGDRPSYEQYF
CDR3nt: TGTGCCAGCAGTACAAAGGGAGACAGGCCGTCCTACGAGCAGTACTTC

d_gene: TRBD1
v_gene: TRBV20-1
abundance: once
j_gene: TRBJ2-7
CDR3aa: CSTTQGAAYEQYF
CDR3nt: TGCAGTACGACGCAGGGGGCGGCCTACGAGCAGTACTTC

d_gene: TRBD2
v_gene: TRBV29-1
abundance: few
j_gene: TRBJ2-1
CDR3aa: CSDRLAGGNEQFF
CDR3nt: TGCAGCGATCGACTAGCGGGGGGGAATGAGCAGTTCTTC

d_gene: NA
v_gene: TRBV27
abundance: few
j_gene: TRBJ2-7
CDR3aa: CASTRLPRGAQPYEQYF
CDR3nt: TGTGCCAGCACTCGGTTGCCCCGGGGGGCGCAACCCTACGAGCAGTACTTC

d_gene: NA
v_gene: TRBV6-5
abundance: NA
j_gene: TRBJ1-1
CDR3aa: CASRPQESTEAFF
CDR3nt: TGTGCCAGCAGGCCACAGGAGAGCACTGAAGCTTTCTTT